The source of this T cell receptor (beta chain) is a study of CD8 T cells in Susac syndrome. This clonotype was seen only once. With 1 base removed from V and 1 base from J, the gap between germline ends came to 6 bases. The CDR3 runs to 13 residues. The germline gives CDR1 DFQATT, CDR2 SNEGSKA (reference sequence). TCR beta sequencing covered blood CD8+ and CD4+ T cells. Bulk CD8+ and CD4+ cells came from magnetic negative isolation; CD8+ TEMRA by FACS. An amount of RNA that ranged from 0.5 to 1 ug was reverse transcribed with random hexamers. TCRdb processed the immunoSEQ multiplex PCR reads anew with MiXCR; each CDR3 protein has one entry. This table holds 150,000 or so distinct CDR3 sequences, around 96% found once.

The sequenced material came from CD4+ T cells from PBMCs. The TCR sequence derives from a human donor in good health. This chain joins TRBV20-1 and TRBJ2-3; D unresolved. CDR3 protein: CSARVGGTDTQYF. CDR3 in DNA: TGCAGTGCTAGAGTTGGGGGCACAGATACGCAGTATTTT.